Following are 16 T cell receptor beta chains from one sample sequenced in a study of T cells in Graves' hyperthyroidism and ophthalmopathy (dated by TCRdb to the late 2010s). To prepare the library, multiplex PCR was applied. Sequenced using an Illumina HiSeq 2000. The TCR beta CDR3 regions were amplified from the RNA transcripts. A first-round RT-PCR of the TCR CDR3 used the HTBI primer set with the Qiagen OneStep RT-PCR kit. The public reads were run again by TCRdb, first through fastp at Q25 and then through MiXCR, and only productive beta chains were kept. All rows with the same CDR3 protein become a single entry with the most common DNA and genes. For this sample the table gives 550,000 to 600,000 distinct CDR3 sequences, of which about 14% were detected only once. Less than 9% of the sample goes to the ten largest clones. Material: blood. Source of these receptors: a woman aged 18-35 years with Graves' ophthalmopathy.

V and J are TRBV12-3 or TRBV12-4 and TRBJ2-2, with no clear D. The ends were cut back, 7 bases at V and 4 bases at J, with 4 bases in the middle. The CDR3 contains 11 residues. CDR3 nucleotide sequence: TGTGCCAGCATGCTCACCGGGGAGCTGTTTTTT. It specifies CASMLTGELFF.

This clonotype was detected many times. The V call is TRBV28, the J call TRBJ1-2; D not resolved. The CDR3 is 11 amino acids. Germline-derived CDR1 and CDR2 are MDHEN and SYDVKM. The germline V and J ends were trimmed by 6 bases and 7 bases, with 9 bases remaining between them. The CDR3 protein is CASRALGGYTF. The CDR3 DNA reads as TGTGCCAGCAGGGCTCTCGGTGGCTACACCTTC.

This clonotype showed up many times. The chain joins TRBV2 to TRBJ2-1, with no clear D. The CDR3 contains 14 residues. The germline V gene encodes CDR1 SNHLY and CDR2 FYNNEI. V dropped 3 bases and J dropped 7 bases, with 13 bases sitting between them. CDR3: CASSEYGRGNEQFF. CDR3 DNA sequence: TGTGCCAGCAGTGAGTACGGCCGAGGTAATGAGCAGTTCTTC.

This clonotype was counted at least ten times. The J gene is TRBJ2-3, the V gene TRBV11-3; 7 positions agree with TRBD1. V lost 4 bases to trimming and J lost 0 bases; unmatched junction nucleotides: 4. In germline, CDR1 is SGHNT, CDR2 YENEEA. The CDR3 consists of 15 residues. CDR3 protein: CASSSPGQSTDTQYF. The CDR3 DNA reads TGTGCCAGCAGCTCGCCGGGACAGAGCACAGATACGCAGTATTTT.

The chain combines TRBV6-4 with TRBJ2-6; 7 bases agree with TRBD1. The CDR3 runs to 16 residues. The germline gives CDR1 MRHNA, CDR2 SNTAGT. With 1 base clipped from V and 2 bases from J, the junction kept 2 bases outside the gene matches. CDR3: CASSDYQGAGANVLTF. In DNA, the CDR3 is TGTGCCAGCAGTGACTACCAGGGGGCTGGGGCCAACGTCCTGACTTTC.

A few counts support this clonotype. J is TRBJ2-5 and V is TRBV20-1, with 7 nucleotides matching TRBD2. The germline gives CDR1 DFQATT, CDR2 SNEGSKA (reference sequence). Unmatched junction bases numbered 12, after V lost 0 bases and J lost 5 bases. The CDR3 contains 16 residues. DNA of the CDR3: TGCAGTGCTAGAGATATGCGGGGCGGGAGAGGGGAGACCCAGTACTTC. Amino acids: CSARDMRGGRGETQYF.

This clonotype was recorded at least ten times. The chain links TRBV7-2 to TRBJ1-1; the D gene is possibly TRBD1 (5 bases). Per the germline V gene, CDR1 is SGHTA and CDR2 is FQGNSA. There are 18 residues in the CDR3. V lost 5 bases to trimming and J lost 4 bases, with 26 bases between them. The CDR3 DNA reads TGTGCCAGCAGCCCACAGTGGGCTAGATCTGGGGGGACCACTGAAGCTTTCTTT. Protein product: CASSPQWARSGGTTEAFF.

V and J are TRBV29-1 and TRBJ2-4, with D unresolved. This CDR3 has 13 residues. Germline V gene sequence: CDR1 SQVTM, CDR2 ANQGSEA. Trimming removed 8 bases from V and 5 bases from J, with 16 bases in between. The CDR3 reads CSPLSERENIQYF. CDR3 DNA: TGCAGCCCTTTATCAGAAAGGGAAAACATTCAGTACTTC.

This clonotype was seen ten or more times. The genes are TRBV9 and TRBJ2-3; TRBD2 aligns across 11 bases. CDR1 is SGDLS and CDR2 is YYNGEE in the germline V gene. The J segment lost 4 bases and the V segment lost 4 bases, leaving 11 bases of the junction unmatched. The CDR3 consists of 17 residues. The CDR3 loop is CASSPGRLAGGPDTQYF. The CDR3 nucleotides read TGTGCCAGCAGCCCAGGCCGATTAGCGGGAGGGCCAGATACGCAGTATTTT.

Ten or more counts support this clonotype. The chain is built from TRBV28 and TRBJ2-1, with 10 positions matching TRBD2. CDR1 MDHEN and CDR2 SYDVKM come from the germline V gene. The J segment lost 4 bases and the V segment lost 4 bases, leaving 4 bases of the junction unmatched. The CDR3 is made up of 15 amino acids. CDR3: CASSSTSGDYNEQFF. In DNA, the CDR3 is TGTGCCAGCAGTTCAACTAGCGGGGATTACAATGAGCAGTTCTTC.

This chain connects TRBV12-3 or TRBV12-4 to TRBJ2-1; 8 nucleotides agree with TRBD2. The V and J ends lost 8 bases and 9 bases, in that order; junction bases with no gene match: 6. The CDR3 is 12 amino acids. The CDR3 loop is CASGGLELEQFF. DNA of the CDR3: TGTGCCAGCGGGGGACTAGAACTTGAGCAGTTCTTC.

In its sample, this clonotype was seen many times. The CDR3 spells CASSPGSGAKGNEQFF. The DNA of the CDR3 is TGTGCCAGCAGCCCCGGTAGCGGGGCAAAGGGCAATGAGCAGTTCTTC. The J gene is TRBJ2-1, the V gene TRBV5-4; 8 nucleotides align to TRBD2. CDR3 length: 16 amino acids. Germline lookup yields CDR1 SGHNT and CDR2 YYREEE (reference sequence). Trimming took 4 bases from V and 6 from J; bases not matched to a gene: 12.

The chain is built from TRBV29-1 and TRBJ1-5; D remains ambiguous. V gave up 7 bases and J gave up 2 bases, with 15 bases separating them. There are 14 residues in the CDR3. Germline V gene data show CDR1 as SQVTM and CDR2 as ANQGSEA. The CDR3 sequence: CSGKFRRCNQPQHF. The CDR3 coding sequence is TGCAGCGGTAAATTCCGACGCTGCAATCAGCCCCAGCATTTT. Full variable domain (missing parts from reference TRBV29-1 and TRBJ1-5): SAVISQKPSRDICQRGTSLTIQCQVDSQVTMMFWYRQQPGQSLTLIATANQGSEATYESGFVIDKFPISRPNLTFSTLTVSNMSPEDSSIYLCSGKFRRCNQPQHFGDGTRLSIL.

The J gene is TRBJ2-1, the V gene TRBV7-9, with 7 bases that match TRBD1. Germline-derived CDR1 and CDR2 are SEHNR and FQNEAQ (reference sequence). This CDR3 spans 13 amino acids. V was clipped by 8 bases and J by 10 bases; unmatched bases: 11. CDR3 DNA sequence: TGTGCCAGCTCCCCAAAGGGGGCAGGAGAGCAGTTCTTC. It translates to CASSPKGAGEQFF.

This clonotype was counted ten times or more. The chain has TRBV7-2 and TRBJ2-7; the match to TRBD2 covers 11 bases. CDR3 length: 14 amino acids. CDR1 SGHTA and CDR2 FQGNSA come from the germline V gene. V shed 2 bases and J 7 bases; nucleotides not matched to a gene: 4. Written as DNA, the CDR3 is TGTGCCAGCAGCTTAATTAGCGGGAGGGGGGAGCAGTACTTC. Encoded protein: CASSLISGRGEQYF.

This clonotype was found many times. The chain couples TRBV6-2 or TRBV6-3 to TRBJ2-1; D not certain. CDR1 is MNHEY, CDR2 SVGEGT, per germline. This CDR3 contains 15 residues. Trimming shortened V by 5 bases and J by 2 bases, and 13 bases separated the two germline ends. The CDR3: CASSLLSFPYNEQFF. The CDR3 DNA follows: TGTGCCAGCAGTCTTCTTAGCTTCCCCTACAATGAGCAGTTCTTC.